This TCR beta chain was captured in a study of blood T cell repertoires in COVID-19. Under the authors' procedure: Estimation of nucleated cell counts relied on the amplification of reference gene primers. Profiling relied on immunoSEQ multiplex PCR, and the TCRdb table lists in-frame clones only, not all of them. Clone size and the V and J calls come from that table; the DNA yielded D and trimming. Of tens of thousands of clones listed, roughly nine tenths are singletons. The length of the CDR3 is 15 residues. Germline CDR1 KGHSH, CDR2 LQKENI. V was clipped by 5 bases and J by 9 bases, with 17 bases between them. This clone was observed a few times.

Sequencing was done on a sample of peripheral blood. The source of this sequence is a woman aged 45-65 years with active COVID-19. The chain combines TRBV18 with TRBJ1-6; weak D call: TRBD1 (5 bases). The CDR3 protein is CASSTTAVPGSPLHF. CDR3 coding DNA: TGTGCCAGCTCAACGACAGCCGTTCCCGGTTCACCCCTCCACTTT. The full variable domain, rest sourced from reference TRBV18 and TRBJ1-6, is NAGVMQNPRHLVRRRGQEARLRCSPMKGHSHVYWYRQLPEEGLKFMVYLQKENIIDESGMPKERFSAEFPKEGPSILRIQQVVRGDSAAYFCASSTTAVPGSPLHFGNGTRLTVT.